The TCR beta chain described here comes from a study of graft-versus-host responses after intestinal transplantation. Libraries were prepared by immunoSEQ multiplex PCR; TCRdb keeps only in-frame clonotypes and omits some of them. In the table there are some 84,000 clones, roughly 80% of which are singletons. CDR3 length: 19 residues. V gave up 1 base and J gave up 3 bases; unmatched junction bases: 13. Germline V CDR1 and CDR2: LGHNA, YNFKEQ. Of note for this clone: What it recognizes is unknown.

The material was unstimulated CD4+ T cells sorted from spleen or lymph node cells, obtained before intestinal transplant. This chain joins TRBV4-2 and TRBJ2-2; TRBD2 matches at 8 bases. This clonotype was obtained from a human donor who received an intestinal transplant. In DNA, the CDR3 is TGTGCCAGCAGCCAAGGCTTCGGGACGGGAGGGCCGTACACCGGGGAGCTGTTTTTT. Encoded protein: CASSQGFGTGGPYTGELFF.